The 24 T cell receptor beta chains listed next were all sequenced from one sample in a study of early stage breast cancer tumors. Produced via immunoSEQ multiplex PCR; TCRdb's table is partial and in-frame only. Among tens of thousands of clones listed, more than 65% were seen once. The sequenced sample consisted of blood. Receptor source: a person in their 60s with breast cancer.

This chain joins TRBV29-1 and TRBJ2-2, with 10 bases aligning to TRBD2. CDR3 size: 15 residues. Germline V gene data show CDR1 as SQVTM and CDR2 as ANQGSEA. V lost 4 bases and J lost 6; bases outside the gene matches: 8. The CDR3 bases are TGCAGCGTTGGTTCTGTAGCGGGAGGTCCCGGGGAGCTGTTTTTT. Translation gives CSVGSVAGGPGELFF.

This chain joins TRBV6-6 and TRBJ1-6, with D possibly being TRBD1 (5 bases). V lost 6 bases and J 10 bases, leaving 16 bases between the germline ends. Germline loops: CDR1 MNHNY, CDR2 SVGAGI (reference sequence). This CDR3 is built from 14 residues. CDR3 bases: TGTGCCAGCAGCCCTCTCCGGGGGGACTCACCCCTCCACTTT. It is translated as CASSPLRGDSPLHF.

Turning to this clone: One junction end does not reproduce the germline sequence, and a read error may be involved. CDR3 sequence: CASSPPAGPSRGTQYF. In DNA form, the CDR3 reads TGTGCTAGCAGCCCCCCGGCCGGCCCATCTCGGGGGACCCAGTACTTC. V usage is TRBV7-7 and J usage is TRBJ2-5; D may be TRBD2 (5 bases). Germline V lookup: CDR1 SSHAT, CDR2 FNYEAQ (reference sequence). The length of the CDR3 is 16 residues.

The chain uses TRBV23-1 and TRBJ2-5, with 11 positions matching TRBD1. TRBV23-1 is designated an ORF whose function remains uncertain. The ends lost 11 bases at V and 5 bases at J; junction bases unmatched: 19. This CDR3 has 17 amino acids. The CDR3 loop reads CAGQRTGGEVWWETQYF. CDR3 coding DNA: TGCGCCGGCCAACGGACAGGGGGCGAGGTCTGGTGGGAGACCCAGTACTTC.

This rearrangement joins TRBV11-2 to TRBJ1-2, with 11 nucleotides matching TRBD1. The germline V gene has CDR1 SGHAT and CDR2 FQNNGV. The J segment lost 10 bases and the V segment lost 0 bases, leaving 13 bases of the junction unmatched. The CDR3 is made up of 17 amino acids. In DNA, the CDR3 is TGTGCCAGCAGCTTAGATACTCAGAGAGGACAGGGGGCACTCTACACCTTC. Encoded protein: CASSLDTQRGQGALYTF.

This chain connects TRBV7-9 to TRBJ1-1, with D tentatively TRBD1 (5 bases). CDR1 is SEHNR, CDR2 FQNEAQ, per germline (reference sequence). V was cut by 5 bases and J by 0 bases, with 13 bases left in between. The CDR3 consists of 15 residues. The CDR3 protein is CASSPFLGVNTEAFF. CDR3 sequence (DNA): TGTGCCAGCAGCCCCTTCCTGGGGGTGAACACTGAAGCTTTCTTT.

The chain recombines TRBV27 with TRBJ2-6; D not resolved. Deletions cut 5 bases from V and 2 bases from J, with 4 bases between. This CDR3 spans 13 amino acids. Germline V gene lookup returns CDR1 MNHEY and CDR2 SMNVEV (reference sequence). Here the CDR3 DNA reads TGTGCCAGCAGTCTCACTGGGGCCAACGTCCTGACTTTC. Protein product: CASSLTGANVLTF. Full variable domain (missing parts from reference TRBV27 and TRBJ2-6): EAQVTQNPRYLITVTGKKLTVTCSQNMNHEYMSWYRQDPGLGLRQIYYSMNVEVTDKGDVPEGYKVSRKEKRNFPLILESPSPNQTSLYFCASSLTGANVLTFGAGSRLTVL.

The V and J genes are TRBV19 and TRBJ1-1; tentative D call: TRBD1 (6 bases). Between the trimmed V and J ends, which lost 10 bases and 4 bases, there was a span of 19 bases. CDR1 and CDR2 from the germline V gene are LNHDA and SQIVND (reference sequence). The CDR3 sequence is 14 residues long. The chain's CDR3 is CATQGGVRSTEAFF. CDR3 DNA sequence: TGTGCCACCCAAGGGGGGGTTCGTAGCACTGAAGCTTTCTTT.

The chain couples TRBV4-1 to TRBJ1-5; unclear D gene. The V end lost 1 base, the J end lost 11 bases, and 9 bases lay between the germline ends. The CDR3 has 12 residues. Looked up from germline, CDR1 is MGHRA and CDR2 is YSYEKL. CDR3 DNA: TGCGCCAGCAGCCAAGTCGGGATGGCCCAGCATTTT. Protein sequence: CASSQVGMAQHF.

The V call is TRBV5-1, the J call TRBJ2-7; no firm D call. V shed 7 bases and J shed 1 base, with 15 bases lying between them. The CDR3 totals 14 residues. The germline V gene encodes CDR1 SGHRS and CDR2 YFSETQ. The chain's CDR3 is CASHLSGSSYEQYF. The CDR3 bases are TGCGCCAGCCATTTATCGGGTAGTTCCTACGAGCAGTACTTC.

In this sample, this clone turned up a few times. This chain uses TRBV7-2 with TRBJ1-6, with a weak D call TRBD1 (5 bases). The CDR3 is made up of 13 amino acids. CDR1 is SGHTA, CDR2 FQGNSA, per germline. The V end lost 5 bases, the J end lost 8 bases, and 10 bases lay between the germline ends. CDR3 protein: CASSKRGDSPLHF. Written as DNA, the CDR3 is TGTGCCAGCAGCAAGCGGGGGGATTCACCCCTCCACTTT.

This chain connects TRBV6-1 to TRBJ1-1; a possible D gene is TRBD1 (5 bases). The germline V gene encodes CDR1 MNHNS and CDR2 SASEGT. This CDR3 comprises 13 residues. The V end lost 6 bases, the J end lost 9 bases, and 17 bases lay between the germline ends. The CDR3 coding sequence is TGTGCCAGCAGGGCCGGGACCGACAGAAAAGCTTTCTTT. It is translated as CASRAGTDRKAFF.

This chain links TRBV2 with TRBJ2-3; D gene uncertain. Germline lookup yields CDR1 SNHLY and CDR2 FYNNEI. This CDR3 contains 12 residues. V lost 5 bases and J lost 2, with 5 bases in between. The chain's CDR3 is CASSPITDTQYF. DNA for the CDR3: TGTGCCAGCAGTCCTATCACAGATACGCAGTATTTT.

The chain is built from TRBV19 and TRBJ1-1; D uncertain. The germline V gene encodes CDR1 LNHDA and CDR2 SQIVND (reference sequence). V lost 1 base, J lost 4 bases, and 16 bases lay in between. CDR3 length equals 16 residues. Here the CDR3 reads CASSIGNFRSGTEAFF. Here the CDR3 DNA reads TGTGCCAGTAGTATAGGTAATTTCCGGAGCGGCACTGAAGCTTTCTTT. The variable domain in full, with the rest retrieved from reference TRBV19 and TRBJ1-1, is DGGITQSPKYLFRKEGQNVTLSCEQNLNHDAMYWYRQDPGQGLRLIYYSQIVNDFQKGDIAEGYSVSREKKESFPLTVTSAQKNPTAFYLCASSIGNFRSGTEAFFGQGTRLTVV.

The V call is TRBV6-6, the J call TRBJ2-3; 7 nucleotides match TRBD2. The ends lost 7 bases at V and 0 bases at J; junction bases unmatched: 7. This CDR3 is 15 amino acids long. Per the germline V gene, CDR1 is MNHNY and CDR2 is SVGAGI (reference sequence). CDR3 region: CASIHGEGSTDTQYF. CDR3 nucleotides: TGTGCCAGCATCCACGGGGAGGGTAGCACAGATACGCAGTATTTT.

The V and J genes are TRBV5-4 and TRBJ2-5, with unresolved D. The length of the CDR3 is 13 residues. V lost 1 base, J lost 5 bases, and 9 bases lay in between. Germline V gene sequence: CDR1 SGHNT, CDR2 YYREEE (reference sequence). CDR3 loop: CASSLLSGETQYF. For the CDR3, the DNA is TGTGCCAGCAGCTTGCTTTCTGGCGAGACCCAGTACTTC. Full variable domain (outside the CDR3, taken from reference TRBV5-4 and TRBJ2-5): ETGVTQSPTHLIKTRGQQVTLRCSSQSGHNTVSWYQQALGQGPQFIFQYYREEENGRGNFPPRFSGLQFPNYSSELNVNALELDDSALYLCASSLLSGETQYFGPGTRLLVL.

J is TRBJ2-2 and V is TRBV11-2; D not resolved. The CDR3 covers 14 residues. Per the germline V gene, CDR1 is SGHAT and CDR2 is FQNNGV. The V end lost 5 bases, the J end lost 7 bases, and 14 bases lay between the germline ends. The CDR3 DNA sequence: TGTGCCAGCAGCCCCACTCTCCGAGGCGGGGAGCTGTTTTTT. Translated, it gives CASSPTLRGGELFF.

The rearrangement uses TRBV11-2 and TRBJ2-7; D may be TRBD1 (6 bases). V dropped 2 bases and J dropped 6 bases, with 11 bases sitting between them. This CDR3 is built from 13 residues. Germline values: CDR1 SGHAT, CDR2 FQNNGV. In nucleotides, the CDR3 is TGTGCCAGCAGCTTACCCAGGGGAGTCGAGCAGTACTTC. Its translation is CASSLPRGVEQYF.

The J gene is TRBJ2-7, the V gene TRBV4-3, with 11 bases that match TRBD1. V was pared by 8 bases and J by 6 bases, with 9 bases of the junction left unmatched. This CDR3 has 14 residues. CDR1 and CDR2 (germline): LGHNA, YSLEER. CDR3 sequence: CASSLRDRGAEQYF. The CDR3 DNA sequence: TGCGCCAGCTCTCTAAGGGACAGGGGGGCCGAGCAGTACTTC.

This clone appeared a single time. The chain has TRBV19 and TRBJ1-5; weak D call: TRBD1 (5 bases). V lost 7 bases to trimming and J lost 1 base, with 8 bases between them. The germline gives CDR1 LNHDA, CDR2 SQIVND (reference sequence). This CDR3 has 13 amino acids. The CDR3 DNA is TGTGCCAGTACCAGGGAGAGCAATCAGCCCCAGCATTTT. Its protein product is CASTRESNQPQHF.

The chain links TRBV6-1 to TRBJ1-2; no firm D call. Trimming took off 5 bases at V and 8 bases at J, with 12 bases between the two ends. The CDR3 consists of 12 residues. In germline, CDR1 is MNHNS, CDR2 SASEGT. CDR3 sequence (DNA): TGTGCCAGCAGTCGTAGGAGTGGCGGCTACACCTTC. Protein product: CASSRRSGGYTF.

V gene TRBV5-3 combines with J gene TRBJ2-5, with D perhaps TRBD1 (7 bases). TRBV5-3 is flagged as an ORF with uncertain function. V was trimmed by 4 bases and J by 2 bases, leaving 12 bases between them. This CDR3 has 14 residues. The CDR3 DNA reads TGTGCCAGAAGCCTCAGGGGGGAACAAGAGACCCAGTACTTC. Encoded protein: CARSLRGEQETQYF.

The gene calls are TRBV5-1 and TRBJ1-1; possible D gene TRBD1, 5 bases. Trimming shortened V by 0 bases and J by 3 bases, and 9 bases separated the two germline ends. The CDR3 has 14 residues. Germline values: CDR1 SGHRS, CDR2 YFSETQ. The CDR3 nucleotides are TGCGCCAGCAGCTTGGGTGGCAGGGACACTGAAGCTTTCTTT. Translated: CASSLGGRDTEAFF.

The rearrangement uses TRBV19 and TRBJ2-2, with 7 bases that match TRBD1. The CDR3 has 15 residues. Per germline, CDR1 LNHDA and CDR2 SQIVND (reference sequence). Trimming took 7 bases from V and 3 from J; bases not matched to a gene: 8. In DNA form, the CDR3 reads TGTGCCAGTACCCACAGGGGACGGGACACCGGGGAGCTGTTTTTT. Protein product: CASTHRGRDTGELFF.